This T cell receptor beta chain was obtained from a study of cytomegalovirus exposure and HLA in healthy donors. Study-level points and caveats: Trimming of TCR beta V- and J-genes showed a link, identified in a later analysis, to a missense DCLRE1C variant. In an earlier analysis, productive rearrangement rates for most beta V segments clustered near 87% or 30%.

The PCR used 60 Vbeta and 13 Jbeta primers. TCRdb keeps only in-frame clones here, not all; method: immunoSEQ multiplex PCR. The repertoire holds about 120,000 clones, with 75% to 85% as singletons. Regarding this clone: Its antigen is not known. The junction does not match germline at one end; this may be a read error.

Germline assignment: CDR1 LGHNA and CDR2 YNFKEQ. The CDR3 has 17 amino acids. V gene TRBV4-2 combines with J gene TRBJ2-6, with TRBD1 as a possible D gene (5 bases). This TCR derives from a male donor in good health and CMV-seronegative. Source material: PBMCs. The CDR3 sequence is CASSQEVSSSGANVPTF. The CDR3 DNA is TGTGCCAGCAGCCAAGAGGTATCGAGCTCTGGGGCCAACGTCCCGACTTTC.